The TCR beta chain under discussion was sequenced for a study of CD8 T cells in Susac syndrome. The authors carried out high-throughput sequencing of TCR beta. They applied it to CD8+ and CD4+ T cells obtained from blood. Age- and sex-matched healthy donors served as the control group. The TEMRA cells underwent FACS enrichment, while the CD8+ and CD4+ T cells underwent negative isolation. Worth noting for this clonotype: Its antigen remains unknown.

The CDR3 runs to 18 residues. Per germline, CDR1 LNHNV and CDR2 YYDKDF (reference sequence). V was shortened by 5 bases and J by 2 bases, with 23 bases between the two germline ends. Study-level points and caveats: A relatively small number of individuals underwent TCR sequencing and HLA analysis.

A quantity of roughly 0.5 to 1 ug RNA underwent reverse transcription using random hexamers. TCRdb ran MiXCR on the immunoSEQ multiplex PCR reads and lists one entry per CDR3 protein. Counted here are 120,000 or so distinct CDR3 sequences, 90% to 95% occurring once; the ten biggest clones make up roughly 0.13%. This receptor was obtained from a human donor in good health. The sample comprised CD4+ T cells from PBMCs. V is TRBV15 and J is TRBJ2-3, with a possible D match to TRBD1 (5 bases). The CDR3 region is CATSSRGRVRLNTDTQYF. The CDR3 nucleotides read TGTGCCACCAGCTCACGAGGCAGGGTTAGACTTAACACAGATACGCAGTATTTT.